The 16 T cell receptor beta chains below come from one sample, sequenced in a study of radiation and T cells in renal cell carcinoma. Sequencing was performed with immunoSEQ multiplex PCR; in TCRdb, only in-frame clones are kept and a portion is missing. The data show 60,000 to 95,000 clones, around 78% seen once. Noted time point: blood 4 weeks post-SBRT, at nephrectomy. Treatment noted: 15 Gy SBRT to primary tumor, nephrectomy 4 weeks later. The sample here was blood, taken from a patient whose treatment included radiotherapy and nephrectomy. Source of these receptors: an older woman with renal cell carcinoma.

This clone is a singleton in its sample. The chain carries TRBV5-6 and TRBJ1-5; the D gene is possibly TRBD1 (5 bases). The CDR3 has 16 residues. Germline CDR1 SGHDT, CDR2 YYEEEE. Trimming cost V 2 bases and J 4 bases, with 16 bases left between them. CDR3 coding DNA: TGTGCCAGCAGCTTCAGGACAAGAGCAACTAATCAGCCCCAGCATTTT. Translation gives CASSFRTRATNQPQHF.

This clone was picked up a small number of times. The gene calls are TRBV9 and TRBJ1-2; 7 nucleotides agree with TRBD1. The junction had 9 bases not matched to a gene; V was cut back by 4 bases and J by 3 bases. Germline V gene sequence: CDR1 SGDLS, CDR2 YYNGEE. CDR3 length: 15 amino acids. In DNA, the CDR3 is TGTGCCAGCAGCACGACTCGGACAGGTTACTATGGCTACACCTTC. It encodes CASSTTRTGYYGYTF.

This chain connects TRBV4-1 to TRBJ2-7; 10 nucleotides line up with TRBD1. The CDR3 loop spans 14 amino acids. Germline V gene lookup returns CDR1 MGHRA and CDR2 YSYEKL. V lost 3 bases and J lost 3; bases outside the gene matches: 2. CDR3 bases: TGCGCCAGCAGCCATCGGGACAGGGGCTACGAGCAGTACTTC. This gives the protein CASSHRDRGYEQYF.

The CDR3 here is CASRPTGSSGANVLTF. As DNA, the CDR3 is TGTGCCAGCAGACCCACAGGGAGCTCTGGGGCCAACGTCCTGACTTTC. The chain joins TRBV7-3 to TRBJ2-6, with TRBD1 as a possible D gene (6 bases). Germline-derived CDR1 and CDR2 are SGHTA and FQGTGA. The CDR3 extends over 16 amino acids. V was pared by 6 bases and J by 0 bases, with 12 bases between.

The chain recombines TRBV2 with TRBJ1-1; tentative D call: TRBD1 (5 bases). Germline CDR1 reads SNHLY; CDR2 reads FYNNEI. V was cut by 6 bases and J by 3 bases, with 14 bases left in between. The CDR3 length is 14 residues. The DNA of the CDR3 is TGTGCCAGCAGGACAGTGGGCAGGGACACTGAAGCTTTCTTT. As protein: CASRTVGRDTEAFF.

The gene calls are TRBV5-4 and TRBJ2-3; the D gene is possibly TRBD2 (5 bases). The CDR3 length is 12 residues. Trimming took 10 bases from V and 6 from J, leaving 15 bases between them. The germline CDR1 and CDR2 sequences are SGHNT and YYREEE (reference sequence). The CDR3 is CAFGVGGDTQYF. The CDR3 region has the DNA TGTGCCTTCGGGGTGGGCGGGGATACGCAGTATTTT.

This chain connects TRBV28 to TRBJ2-2; D uncertain. Trimming removed 5 bases at V and 5 bases at J, with 6 bases between. CDR3 length equals 12 residues. In germline, CDR1 is MDHEN, CDR2 SYDVKM. The CDR3 spells CASSHHTGELFF. CDR3 nucleotides: TGTGCCAGCAGTCACCATACCGGGGAGCTGTTTTTT. The full variable domain, its missing parts supplied by reference TRBV28 and TRBJ2-2, is DVKVTQSSRYLVKRTGEKVFLECVQDMDHENMFWYRQDPGLGLRLIYFSYDVKMKEKGDIPEGYSVSREKKERFSLILESASTNQTSMYLCASSHHTGELFFGEGSRLTVL.

The rearrangement uses TRBV29-1 and TRBJ2-2, with TRBD1 as a possible D gene (6 bases). The CDR3 sequence is 13 residues long. Trimming took off 4 bases at V and 6 bases at J, with 12 bases between the two ends. Germline values: CDR1 SQVTM, CDR2 ANQGSEA. The CDR3 DNA reads as TGCAGCGTTGGTGTGGCAGGGGCCGGGGAGCTGTTTTTT. This encodes CSVGVAGAGELFF.

As DNA, the CDR3 is TGTGCCAGCAGCGCCCCGTCATACAGGGGTGGCTACACCTTC. Protein product: CASSAPSYRGGYTF. The chain has TRBV9 and TRBJ1-2; 7 bases are shared with TRBD1. Germline lookup yields CDR1 SGDLS and CDR2 YYNGEE. The CDR3 extends over 14 amino acids. With 3 bases clipped from V and 7 bases from J, the junction kept 9 bases outside the gene matches. The full variable domain, in which reference TRBV9 and TRBJ1-2 provide the parts outside the CDR3, is DSGVTQTPKHLITATGQRVTLRCSPRSGDLSVYWYQQSLDQGLQFLIQYYNGEERAKGNILERFSAQQFPDLHSELNLSSLELGDSALYFCASSAPSYRGGYTFGSGTRLTVV.

The chain has TRBV6-5 and TRBJ1-2; no reliable D call. The CDR3 sequence is 13 residues long. Looked up from germline, CDR1 is MNHEY and CDR2 is SVGAGI. Between the trimmed V and J ends, which lost 5 bases and 2 bases, there was a span of 9 bases. CDR3 protein: CASSEQPNYGYTF. For the CDR3, the DNA is TGTGCCAGCAGTGAACAGCCCAACTATGGCTACACCTTC.

The rearrangement uses TRBV7-2 and TRBJ1-5, with D possibly TRBD1 on 6 matching bases. V was trimmed by 1 base and J by 2 bases, leaving 9 bases between them. The CDR3 loop spans 15 amino acids. The germline gives CDR1 SGHTA, CDR2 FQGNSA. DNA of the CDR3: TGTGCCAGCAGCTTAGAGGCAGGGGGCAATCAGCCCCAGCATTTT. Translating it yields CASSLEAGGNQPQHF.

This chain uses TRBV28 with TRBJ1-2; TRBD1 is a possible D gene (6 bases). Trimming removed 6 bases at V and 4 bases at J, with 18 bases between. This CDR3 has 15 residues. The germline CDR1 and CDR2 sequences are MDHEN and SYDVKM. The CDR3 nucleotides are TGTGCCAGCAGGGTACAGGGAAGGACTCGCTATGGCTACACCTTC. It specifies CASRVQGRTRYGYTF.

This clone was seen only once. The V gene is TRBV12-5, the J gene TRBJ1-1; 7 positions match TRBD1. CDR1 and CDR2 from the germline V gene are LGHNT and FRNRAP. The CDR3 runs to 13 residues. Trimming cost V 4 bases and J 8 bases; bases outside gene matches: 7. The CDR3 region has the DNA TGTGCTAGTGGTTCCCCCGGGGACAGAGAAGCTTTCTTT. Translating gives CASGSPGDREAFF.

A single count supports this clone. The chain uses TRBV19 and TRBJ2-2; the D gene could be TRBD1 or TRBD2 (5 bases each). CDR1 is LNHDA and CDR2 is SQIVND in the germline V gene (reference sequence). The CDR3 runs 14 residues. V gave up 6 bases and J gave up 7 bases, with 15 bases separating them. CDR3 bases: TGTGCCAGTAGAAATCGAGGGGCGGGCGGGGAGCTGTTTTTT. It codes for CASRNRGAGGELFF.

The chain carries TRBV6-5 and TRBJ2-5, with a tentative D call TRBD2 (6 bases). From germline, CDR1 is MNHEY and CDR2 SVGAGI. Trimming took off 5 bases at V and 5 bases at J, with 15 bases between the two ends. This CDR3 contains 14 residues. The CDR3 is CASSPRPSGETQYF. In nucleotides, the CDR3 is TGTGCCAGCAGTCCCCGCCCAAGCGGGGAGACCCAGTACTTC.

The rearrangement links TRBV5-6 to TRBJ2-5; 8 nucleotides align to TRBD1. In germline, CDR1 is SGHDT, CDR2 YYEEEE. V lost 1 base, J lost 4 bases, and 6 bases stayed unmatched. The CDR3 spans 15 residues. CDR3: CASSLSPGGVETQYF. The CDR3 nucleotides are TGTGCCAGCAGCTTGTCCCCAGGGGGCGTAGAGACCCAGTACTTC.